The 3 T cell receptor beta chains in this list originate from one sample, sequenced in a study of identical twins. TCRdb reprocessed the 5' RACE reads via MiXCR and lists one record per CDR3 protein. The sample has roughly 1.6 million distinct CDR3 sequences; around a third are singletons. The sample comprised cord blood. The receptors here all came from a newborn girl in good health.

The chain combines TRBV20-1 with TRBJ1-2; D is ambiguous. The germline V gene has CDR1 DFQATT and CDR2 SNEGSKA (reference sequence). The CDR3 is made up of 12 amino acids. The V end lost 8 bases, the J end lost 6 bases, and 16 bases lay between the germline ends. DNA for the CDR3: TGCAGTCCGCCCTTTGGTCCGAATGGCTACACCTTC. This sequence encodes CSPPFGPNGYTF.

There are a few counts of this clonotype. The genes are TRBV5-1 and TRBJ2-7; 11 bases are shared with TRBD1. J lost 3 bases, V lost 2 bases, and 16 bases had no gene match. The CDR3 loop spans 19 amino acids. Germline loops: CDR1 SGHRS, CDR2 YFSETQ. The CDR3 nucleotides are TGCGCCAGCAGCTTCCGGACAGGGGGCGCTGGGGGGGCCCACTACGAGCAGTACTTC. It translates to CASSFRTGGAGGAHYEQYF.

Remarks on this clonotype: Mismatch with germline at one junction end may stem from a read error. This chain joins TRBV20-1 and TRBJ2-3; 10 nucleotides align to TRBD1. The CDR3 runs 16 residues. CDR1 DFQATT and CDR2 SNEGSKA come from the germline V gene (reference sequence). The CDR3 region has the DNA TGCAGTGTTAGAAGGACAGGGGGTCGTTCCACAGATACGCAGTATTTT. It encodes CSVRRTGGRSTDTQYF.